Each of the 18 T cell receptor beta chains below was sequenced from the same sample in a study of T cell responses to AZD1222 COVID-19 vaccine. The data were produced by immunoSEQ multiplex PCR, yet TCRdb's version contains in-frame clones alone and is incomplete. The data show 130,000 to 150,000 clones, around 87% seen once. The sequences come from peripheral blood, collected on day 0 of AZD1222 vaccination. The receptor set was obtained from an adult in good health.

A note on this clone: Within the sample, other DNA sequences also encode this same CDR3. The gene calls are TRBV12-3 or TRBV12-4 and TRBJ2-1; D is uncertain. This CDR3 has 12 amino acids. V lost 6 bases and J lost 6, with 9 bases in between. CDR3 amino acids: CASRLGANEQFF. CDR3 nucleotides: TGTGCCAGCAGGCTGGGCGCCAATGAGCAGTTCTTC.

This clone turned up a few times. The chain combines TRBV4-2 with TRBJ2-7; 7 bases align to TRBD2. Germline CDR1 LGHNA, CDR2 YNFKEQ. V lost 1 base to trimming and J lost 6 bases; unmatched junction nucleotides: 9. This CDR3 has 15 amino acids. CDR3 protein: CASSQGSAGALEQYF. For the CDR3, the DNA is TGTGCCAGCAGCCAAGGGTCGGCGGGAGCTCTCGAGCAGTACTTC.

The rearrangement joins TRBV9 to TRBJ2-1; TRBD2 matches 11 bases. This CDR3 has 17 amino acids. Germline assignment: CDR1 SGDLS and CDR2 YYNGEE. J lost 5 bases, V lost 1 base, and 8 bases had no gene match. CDR3 amino acids: CASSVLSSGGSNNEQFF. The CDR3 region has the DNA TGTGCCAGCAGCGTATTATCTAGCGGGGGGTCCAACAATGAGCAGTTCTTC.

The chain employs TRBV5-1 and TRBJ2-1; 8 bases fit TRBD2. The CDR3 extends over 19 amino acids. V gave up 4 bases and J gave up 4 bases; unmatched junction bases: 19. Germline CDR1 reads SGHRS; CDR2 reads YFSETQ. The DNA for the CDR3 is TGCGCCAGCAGCGCCCCGGGTGGGCGGGAGGTCCCCAAGTACAATGAGCAGTTCTTC. This encodes CASSAPGGREVPKYNEQFF. The entire variable domain, with the rest obtained from reference TRBV5-1 and TRBJ2-1, is as follows: KAGVTQTPRYLIKTRGQQVTLSCSPISGHRSVSWYQQTPGQGLQFLFEYFSETQRNKGNFPGRFSGRQFSNSRSEMNVSTLELGDSALYLCASSAPGGREVPKYNEQFFGPGTRLTVL.

This clone was found a few times. V is TRBV21-1 and J is TRBJ2-7; the table's D call of TRBD2 was not tested on the DNA. TRBV21-1 is tagged as a pseudogene. The CDR3 sequence is 17 residues long. The CDR3 nucleotides read TGTGCCAGCATATCTCCCATTGTCTACCCTTTGTTCTACGAGCAGTACTTC. Residues: CASISPIVYPLFYEQYF.

The J gene is TRBJ1-1, the V gene TRBV6-5, with TRBD1 identical over 9 bases. Trimming took 8 bases from V and 4 from J; bases not matched to a gene: 8. The CDR3 spans 14 residues. The germline gives CDR1 MNHEY, CDR2 SVGAGI. CDR3 sequence: CASANRGHGTEAFF. CDR3 coding DNA: TGTGCCAGCGCAAACAGGGGGCACGGCACTGAAGCTTTCTTT.

CDR3 DNA sequence: TGTGCCAGCAGCTTATCAGGGCGCAATCAGCCCCAGCATTTT. This gives the protein CASSLSGRNQPQHF. The gene calls are TRBV7-8 and TRBJ1-5, with D possibly TRBD1 on 5 matching bases. With 2 bases removed from V and 2 bases from J, the gap between germline ends came to 7 bases. CDR1 SGHVS and CDR2 FQNEAQ come from the germline V gene. The CDR3 is made up of 14 amino acids.

The genes are TRBV7-9 and TRBJ1-1; maybe TRBD1 (5 bases). Germline V gene data show CDR1 as SEHNR and CDR2 as FQNEAQ (reference sequence). Trimming removed 2 bases at V and 1 base at J, with 8 bases between. The CDR3 spans 14 residues. The CDR3: CASSLTTANTEAFF. The DNA of the CDR3 is TGTGCCAGCAGCTTAACGACAGCGAACACTGAAGCTTTCTTT.

This sequence joins TRBV14 and TRBJ1-5; D may be TRBD1 (6 bases). Germline lookup yields CDR1 SGHDN and CDR2 FVKESK. V was cut by 0 bases and J by 7 bases, with 16 bases left in between. This CDR3 is built from 16 residues. The CDR3 loop is CASSQEGRGGGQPQHF. CDR3 in DNA: TGTGCCAGCAGCCAAGAAGGTAGGGGGGGTGGGCAGCCCCAGCATTTT. Looking up the rest from reference TRBV14 and TRBJ1-5 gives the full variable domain: EAGVTQFPSHSVIEKGQTVTLRCDPISGHDNLYWYRRVMGKEIKFLLHFVKESKQDESGMPNNRFLAERTGGTYSTLKVQPAELEDSGVYFCASSQEGRGGGQPQHFGDGTRLSIL.

This CDR3 reads CASSLVPANEQFF. Written as DNA, the CDR3 is TGTGCCAGCAGTTTGGTCCCTGCAAATGAGCAGTTCTTC. The chain combines TRBV28 with TRBJ2-1; D is uncertain. Trimming took 3 bases from V and 7 from J, leaving 10 bases between them. The CDR3 has 13 amino acids. CDR1 is MDHEN and CDR2 is SYDVKM in the germline V gene.

The genes are TRBV28 and TRBJ2-1, with 10 bases identical to TRBD2. The ends lost 1 base at V and 0 bases at J; junction bases unmatched: 6. Per the germline V gene, CDR1 is MDHEN and CDR2 is SYDVKM. There are 18 residues in the CDR3. CDR3 DNA sequence: TGTGCCAGCAGTTTATTCGCAAAGCGGGAGGGCTCCTACAATGAGCAGTTCTTC. It is translated as CASSLFAKREGSYNEQFF.

The chain links TRBV6-1 to TRBJ1-1; D is ambiguous. With 6 bases removed from V and 0 bases from J, the gap between germline ends came to 8 bases. The CDR3 contains 13 residues. Per germline, CDR1 MNHNS and CDR2 SASEGT. The CDR3 sequence: CASRSDLNTEAFF. Written as DNA, the CDR3 is TGTGCCAGCAGATCGGACCTGAACACTGAAGCTTTCTTT.

This sequence joins TRBV3-1 (or the pseudogene TRBV3-2) and TRBJ2-3; D gene uncertain. CDR3 length equals 14 residues. CDR1 and CDR2 from the germline V gene are LGHDT and YNNKEL (reference sequence). V was shortened by 0 bases and J by 4 bases, with 8 bases between the two germline ends. CDR3 amino acids: CASSQEWAADTQYF. The CDR3 bases are TGTGCCAGCAGCCAAGAATGGGCCGCAGATACGCAGTATTTT.

The gene calls are TRBV11-2 and TRBJ2-5; 8 bases are a match to TRBD2. The CDR3 consists of 18 residues. The V and J ends lost 4 bases and 6 bases, in that order; junction bases with no gene match: 19. Germline V gene sequence: CDR1 SGHAT, CDR2 FQNNGV. The CDR3 loop is CASSSLGYQAGVVKTQYF. In DNA form, the CDR3 reads TGTGCCAGCAGCTCGCTAGGGTATCAAGCGGGAGTGGTAAAGACCCAGTACTTC.

This clone was seen once. The chain joins TRBV11-2 to TRBJ1-5; TRBD1 matches 11 bases. With V trimmed by 5 bases and J by 4 bases, 7 bases remained unmatched. CDR1 SGHAT and CDR2 FQNNGV come from the germline V gene. This CDR3 has 16 amino acids. The CDR3 region has the DNA TGTGCCAGCAGCCCGGGGACAGGGGGTTGGAATCAGCCCCAGCATTTT. Translated, it gives CASSPGTGGWNQPQHF.

The genes are TRBV13 and TRBJ2-7, with D tentatively TRBD1 (7 bases). The CDR3 sequence is 16 residues long. The V gene lost 0 bases and the J gene lost 2 bases, with 14 bases spanning the gap. The germline CDR1 and CDR2 sequences are PRHDT and FYEKMQ (reference sequence). The CDR3, as DNA: TGTGCCAGCAGCTTAGGTGGGGGGACAGTGGCCTACGAGCAGTACTTC. The encoded protein is CASSLGGGTVAYEQYF.

This clone appeared a single time. The chain is built from TRBV12-2 and TRBJ2-7; the DNA was not used to check the table's D call, TRBD1. TRBV12-2 corresponds to a pseudogene. The CDR3 runs 17 residues. CDR3 sequence reads: CASRLVTGTGGIYEQYF. The DNA of the CDR3 is TGTGCAAGTCGCTTAGTCACCGGGACAGGGGGCATCTACGAGCAGTACTTC.

The gene calls are TRBV19 and TRBJ2-1, with D uncertain. Trimming stripped 1 base from V and 0 bases from J, with 7 bases between. The CDR3 extends over 15 amino acids. Germline V CDR1 and CDR2: LNHDA, SQIVND (reference sequence). The CDR3 bases are TGTGCCAGTAGTATAGGCTGGAGCTCCTACAATGAGCAGTTCTTC. It translates to CASSIGWSSYNEQFF.